Below are 32 T cell receptor beta chains sequenced from a single sample in a study of post-analysis software for immune sequencing data. Broader study findings: Comparison of patients with controls showed five TRBV segments more frequent in patients, TRBV5-6, TRBV5-1 and TRBV20-1 among them.

Each TCR beta cDNA library carried unique molecular identifiers. One entry per CDR3 protein results from TCRdb running MiXCR on the PCR reads. The table has 550,000 to 700,000 distinct CDR3 sequences, around 47% seen once. No antigen has been identified for these receptors. Sequencing was carried out using blood. The receptors were gathered from a girl aged 5 to 17 with multiple sclerosis.

This clonotype has a handful of counts. The chain carries TRBV6-6 and TRBJ2-7; weak D call: TRBD1 (6 bases). Trimming cost V 10 bases and J 0 bases, with 13 bases left between them. Germline CDR1 MNHNY, CDR2 SVGAGI (reference sequence). CDR3 length: 13 amino acids. The CDR3 DNA follows: TGTGCCACCGGGGACACCGTCTCCTACGAGCAGTACTTC. This gives the protein CATGDTVSYEQYF.

V gene TRBV20-1 combines with J gene TRBJ2-1, with 10 bases fitting TRBD2. CDR3 size: 15 residues. J gave up 4 bases and V 3 bases, and 6 bases lay outside the gene matches. In germline, CDR1 is DFQATT, CDR2 SNEGSKA (reference sequence). This CDR3 reads CSASPSSGSYNEQFF. The CDR3 bases are TGCAGTGCTAGTCCCTCTAGCGGGAGTTACAATGAGCAGTTCTTC.

The V gene is TRBV7-2, the J gene TRBJ2-1; weak D call: TRBD1 (6 bases). The germline V gene encodes CDR1 SGHTA and CDR2 FQGNSA. V was shortened by 5 bases and J by 4 bases, with 12 bases between the two germline ends. The CDR3 runs to 14 residues. The CDR3 DNA is TGTGCCAGCAGCCCCCAGGGGAGATACAATGAGCAGTTCTTC. Translating gives CASSPQGRYNEQFF.

The chain has TRBV5-1 and TRBJ2-7, with D maybe TRBD2 (7 bases). The J call may be faulty, since TRBJ2-5 better matches the DNA end. In germline, CDR1 is SGHRS, CDR2 YFSETQ. The CDR3 is made up of 17 amino acids. The chain's CDR3 is CASSQAGQGLIGETQYF. The CDR3, as DNA: TGCGCCAGCAGCCAAGCGGGACAAGGCCTAATCGGAGAGACCCAGTACTTC.

The sample holds many counts of this clonotype. The V gene is TRBV29-1, the J gene TRBJ2-7; D remains unclear. Between the trimmed V and J ends, which lost 4 bases and 3 bases, there was a span of 10 bases. Germline lookup yields CDR1 SQVTM and CDR2 ANQGSEA. This CDR3 is 12 amino acids long. Written as DNA, the CDR3 is TGCAGCGTTGCCGACCGCCGCTACGAGCAGTACTTC. It encodes CSVADRRYEQYF.

This clonotype was seen a few times. The rearrangement links TRBV9 to TRBJ2-7; 7 positions match TRBD1. J gave up 4 bases and V 2 bases, and 3 bases lay outside the gene matches. The CDR3 is 13 amino acids. Germline CDR1 is SGDLS and CDR2 is YYNGEE. CDR3 nucleotide sequence: TGTGCCAGCAGCGTGCGACAGGGATACGAGCAGTACTTC. Its protein product is CASSVRQGYEQYF.

The chain has TRBV20-1 and TRBJ2-1; the D is unclear. Germline values: CDR1 DFQATT, CDR2 SNEGSKA (reference sequence). With 5 bases removed from V and 4 bases from J, the gap between germline ends came to 12 bases. CDR3 size: 13 residues. CDR3 coding DNA: TGCAGTGCTTGTGAACAGCCTTACAATGAGCAGTTCTTC. Its translation is CSACEQPYNEQFF.

This clonotype was seen more than once but under ten times. This chain joins TRBV20-1 and TRBJ1-2; 7 bases align to TRBD1. Trimming took 6 bases from V and 1 from J; bases not matched to a gene: 14. Germline values: CDR1 DFQATT, CDR2 SNEGSKA (reference sequence). The length of the CDR3 is 16 residues. This CDR3 reads CSASIPGQPFNYGYTF. In DNA form, the CDR3 reads TGCAGTGCGTCAATTCCGGGACAGCCATTTAACTATGGCTACACCTTC.

The chain carries TRBV27 and TRBJ2-1; 9 bases map to TRBD2. The CDR3 is 16 amino acids. The ends lost 5 bases at V and 6 bases at J; junction bases unmatched: 11. The germline CDR1 and CDR2 sequences are MNHEY and SMNVEV (reference sequence). The CDR3 protein is CASSNSLAGRSNEQFF. The CDR3 DNA is TGTGCCAGCAGTAACAGTCTAGCGGGGAGAAGCAATGAGCAGTTCTTC.

The V call is TRBV13, the J call TRBJ1-2; D might be TRBD1 (5 bases). Germline-derived CDR1 and CDR2 are PRHDT and FYEKMQ (reference sequence). The CDR3 extends over 15 amino acids. Deletions cut 5 bases from V and 4 bases from J, with 17 bases between. The CDR3 loop reads CASSTQGSPPYGYTF. For the CDR3, the DNA is TGTGCCAGCAGCACCCAGGGATCGCCACCCTATGGCTACACCTTC.

J is TRBJ2-1 and V is TRBV12-3 or TRBV12-4; 8 positions match TRBD2. CDR3 length: 13 amino acids. Trimming cost V 6 bases and J 8 bases; bases outside gene matches: 6. The CDR3 region is CASSGLARDEQFF. The CDR3 bases are TGTGCCAGCAGCGGACTAGCTCGTGATGAGCAGTTCTTC.

V usage is TRBV5-1 and J usage is TRBJ1-1, with D perhaps TRBD1 (5 bases). Trimming removed 7 bases from V and 5 bases from J, with 15 bases in between. The germline V gene has CDR1 SGHRS and CDR2 YFSETQ. This CDR3 comprises 13 residues. The chain's CDR3 is CASGLWGGTEAFF. The CDR3 nucleotides are TGCGCCAGCGGGCTTTGGGGCGGGACTGAAGCTTTCTTT.

The V gene is TRBV7-2, the J gene TRBJ2-7; either TRBD1 or TRBD2 may supply D (5 bases each). Germline V lookup: CDR1 SGHTA, CDR2 FQGNSA. The CDR3 is made up of 12 amino acids. The V end lost 5 bases, the J end lost 6 bases, and 11 bases lay between the germline ends. This CDR3 reads CASSIPGREQYF. The CDR3 region has the DNA TGTGCCAGCAGCATCCCGGGGCGCGAGCAGTACTTC. Supplemented by reference TRBV7-2 and TRBJ2-7, the full variable domain reads GAGVSQSPSNKVTEKGKDVELRCDPISGHTALYWYRQSLGQGLEFLIYFQGNSAPDKSGLPSDRFSAERTGGSVSTLTIQRTQQEDSAVYLCASSIPGREQYFGPGTRLTVT.

The chain employs TRBV4-1 and TRBJ1-2; a possible D gene is TRBD1 (6 bases). CDR1 is MGHRA, CDR2 YSYEKL, per germline. This CDR3 region has 16 residues. V was clipped by 3 bases and J by 3 bases, with 17 bases between them. CDR3 sequence: CASSHEQGRADYGYTF. Here the CDR3 DNA reads TGCGCCAGCAGCCATGAACAGGGAAGAGCGGACTATGGCTACACCTTC.

This clonotype was observed a handful of times. The chain carries TRBV10-3 and TRBJ1-5; TRBD1 agrees at 8 bases. CDR3 length: 15 residues. Germline lookup yields CDR1 ENHRY and CDR2 SYGVKD. With 3 bases clipped from V and 6 bases from J, the junction kept 7 bases outside the gene matches. For the CDR3, the DNA is TGTGCCATCAGTGATTTTGGACAGGGCAGTCAGCCCCAGCATTTT. Translating it yields CAISDFGQGSQPQHF.

This chain joins TRBV29-1 and TRBJ2-6, with no clear D. Germline lookup yields CDR1 SQVTM and CDR2 ANQGSEA. The length of the CDR3 is 13 residues. V was shortened by 4 bases and J by 0 bases, with 4 bases between the two germline ends. CDR3 loop: CSVGNSGANVLTF. CDR3 DNA: TGCAGCGTTGGAAACTCTGGGGCCAACGTCCTGACTTTC.

This clonotype has more than one count but fewer than ten. The rearrangement joins TRBV29-1 to TRBJ2-5, with 9 bases matching TRBD2. J was trimmed by 3 bases and V by 8 bases; bases with no gene match: 4. Germline-derived CDR1 and CDR2 are SQVTM and ANQGSEA. The CDR3 sequence is 12 residues long. The CDR3 nucleotides are TGCAGCTACGTAGCGGGGGAAGAGACCCAGTACTTC. Translation: CSYVAGEETQYF.

The chain joins TRBV12-3 or TRBV12-4 to TRBJ2-1, with D possibly TRBD1 on 6 matching bases. Trimming took off 6 bases at V and 6 bases at J, with 15 bases between the two ends. This CDR3 region has 14 residues. The DNA for the CDR3 is TGTGCCAGCAGCAAACAAAGACAGGCCAATGAGCAGTTCTTC. Its protein product is CASSKQRQANEQFF.

The rearrangement links TRBV5-4 to TRBJ2-1; unclear D gene. Trimming removed 1 base at V and 9 bases at J, with 5 bases between. The CDR3 length is 11 residues. Germline V gene sequence: CDR1 SGHNT, CDR2 YYREEE (reference sequence). The CDR3 nucleotides read TGTGCCAGCAGCTTGTCGGCTGAGCAGTTCTTC. Its protein is CASSLSAEQFF.

The V call is TRBV12-3 or TRBV12-4, the J call TRBJ2-1; maybe TRBD1 (6 bases). V lost 5 bases, J lost 9 bases, and 17 bases lay in between. There are 14 residues in the CDR3. As DNA, the CDR3 is TGTGCCAGCAGTCCCCCTGGGGGCACGAGTGAGCAGTTCTTC. Amino acid sequence: CASSPPGGTSEQFF.

This clonotype has only a few counts. This chain joins TRBV29-1 and TRBJ2-1, with TRBD2 matching over 13 bases. In germline, CDR1 is SQVTM, CDR2 ANQGSEA. V shed 6 bases and J 8 bases; nucleotides not matched to a gene: 13. CDR3 size: 16 residues. Here the CDR3 reads CSVEGGTSGTLDEQFF. CDR3 nucleotide sequence: TGCAGCGTGGAGGGAGGGACTAGCGGGACCCTGGATGAGCAGTTCTTC.

The CDR3 bases are TGTGCCAGCAGCTTAGTTAGTGGAGTTAAGGAGCAGTTCTTC. This gives the protein CASSLVSGVKEQFF. The genes are TRBV7-9 and TRBJ2-1; D not certain. The CDR3 loop spans 14 amino acids. Germline V gives CDR1 SEHNR, CDR2 FQNEAQ (reference sequence). V was trimmed by 1 base and J by 10 bases, leaving 14 bases between them.

This clonotype showed up just a few times. J is TRBJ2-7 and V is TRBV9; tentatively, D is TRBD1 or TRBD2 (5 bases each). CDR1 and CDR2 (germline): SGDLS, YYNGEE. This CDR3 spans 13 amino acids. The germline V and J ends were trimmed by 3 bases and 0 bases, with 7 bases remaining between them. CDR3: CASSGGNSYEQYF. The DNA for the CDR3 is TGTGCCAGCAGCGGGGGGAACTCCTACGAGCAGTACTTC. Complete variable domain (other parts from reference TRBV9 and TRBJ2-7): DSGVTQTPKHLITATGQRVTLRCSPRSGDLSVYWYQQSLDQGLQFLIQYYNGEERAKGNILERFSAQQFPDLHSELNLSSLELGDSALYFCASSGGNSYEQYFGPGTRLTVT.

This clonotype was counted a few times. The chain carries TRBV5-4 and TRBJ1-5; no definite D call. Germline V lookup: CDR1 SGHNT, CDR2 YYREEE (reference sequence). V lost 0 bases and J 8 bases, leaving 9 bases between the germline ends. This CDR3 is built from 13 residues. CDR3 coding DNA: TGTGCCAGCAGCTTGGAAAATGGGGAGCCCCAGCATTTT. Its translation: CASSLENGEPQHF.

The rearrangement links TRBV4-1 to TRBJ1-4, with D possibly TRBD1 on 6 matching bases. This CDR3 has 14 residues. V gave up 6 bases and J gave up 5 bases, with 13 bases separating them. CDR1 is MGHRA and CDR2 is YSYEKL in the germline V gene. This CDR3 reads CASRKTGQNEKLFF. The CDR3 DNA reads as TGCGCCAGCAGAAAGACAGGACAAAATGAAAAACTGTTTTTT.

Comments on this clonotype: This is likely a read error, given that the CDR3 carries no conserved phenylalanine or tryptophan at its end. The chain has TRBV4-1 and TRBJ1-2; tentatively, D is TRBD1 (6 bases). The CDR3 runs to 19 residues. Germline CDR1 MGHRA, CDR2 YSYEKL. V was trimmed by 2 bases and J by 0 bases, leaving 22 bases between them. CDR3 nucleotide sequence: TGCGCCAGCAGCCAATTCCAGGGGTGGCGGGTAGTAACTAACTATGGCTACACCTGC. It encodes CASSQFQGWRVVTNYGYTC.

This CDR3 is CASSPRQGIPYEQYF. The CDR3 nucleotides are TGTGCCAGCAGCCCCCGACAGGGGATTCCCTACGAGCAGTACTTC. The rearrangement joins TRBV9 to TRBJ2-7; 8 bases are a match to TRBD1. The CDR3 sequence is 15 residues long. The V gene's germline CDR1 is SGDLS and CDR2 YYNGEE. V lost 4 bases and J lost 2; bases outside the gene matches: 8.

The chain links TRBV12-3 or TRBV12-4 to TRBJ2-1, with TRBD2 matching 9 bases. J was trimmed by 1 base and V by 7 bases; bases with no gene match: 8. This CDR3 has 16 residues. The DNA of the CDR3 is TGTGCCAGCACCCCTAGCACTAGCGGGTCCTACAATGAGCAGTTCTTC. As protein: CASTPSTSGSYNEQFF.

The V and J genes are TRBV5-5 and TRBJ2-6, with D tentatively TRBD1 or TRBD2 (6 bases each). Germline lookup yields CDR1 SGHKS and CDR2 YYEKEE (reference sequence). The CDR3 loop spans 16 amino acids. Trimming shortened V by 0 bases and J by 13 bases, and 20 bases separated the two germline ends. The CDR3 loop is CASSLAFSGAQDVLTF. The CDR3 DNA is TGTGCCAGCAGCTTGGCTTTTTCGGGGGCGCAGGATGTCCTGACTTTC.

This clonotype showed up just a few times. The chain employs TRBV6-2 or TRBV6-3 and TRBJ2-6; tentative D call: TRBD1 (5 bases). The CDR3 is 14 amino acids. In germline, CDR1 is MNHEY, CDR2 SVGEGT. The V end lost 5 bases, the J end lost 2 bases, and 7 bases lay between the germline ends. The CDR3 sequence is CASSTGPGANVLTF. As DNA, the CDR3 is TGTGCCAGCAGTACAGGCCCTGGGGCCAACGTCCTGACTTTC.

This clonotype showed up just a few times. The rearrangement uses TRBV12-3 or TRBV12-4 and TRBJ2-4; the match to TRBD1 covers 7 bases. The J segment lost 8 bases and the V segment lost 5 bases, leaving 9 bases of the junction unmatched. There are 14 residues in the CDR3. CDR3 sequence: CASSPLQGWDIQYF. In DNA, the CDR3 is TGTGCCAGCAGTCCTCTACAGGGGTGGGACATTCAGTACTTC.

The CDR3 here is CASSLAKSGSYLEETQYF. The CDR3 DNA reads TGTGCCAGCAGCTTAGCGAAAAGCGGGAGTTACCTTGAAGAGACCCAGTACTTC. The V and J genes are TRBV7-8 and TRBJ2-5, with 8 bases aligning to TRBD2. The V segment lost 0 bases and the J segment 3 bases; nucleotides outside the gene matches: 12. Germline V gives CDR1 SGHVS, CDR2 FQNEAQ. This CDR3 spans 18 amino acids.